The TCR beta chain under discussion was sequenced for a study of blood T cell repertoires in COVID-19. Across the whole study: Both acute and convalescent COVID-19 samples were obtained from the United States, Italy and Spain.

Sequenced by immunoSEQ multiplex PCR; TCRdb stores in-frame clones only, minus some. The sample has some 240,000 clones, 65% to 90% seen once. What was sequenced was peripheral blood. This sequence was found in a woman between 40 and 50 years old who had recovered from COVID-19.

The CDR3: CASTIAGTVYEQYF. For the CDR3, the DNA is TGTGCCAGCACCATTGCGGGGACAGTCTACGAGCAGTACTTC. The chain combines TRBV28 with TRBJ2-7, with D tentatively TRBD1 (7 bases). The V gene lost 7 bases and the J gene lost 3 bases, with 16 bases spanning the gap. The CDR3 totals 14 residues. Germline V gene data show CDR1 as MDHEN and CDR2 as SYDVKM.